This record looks at one T cell receptor beta chain sequence and its context. Assay used: immunoSEQ multiplex PCR; TCRdb lists only in-frame clones, some missing. The sample has around 150,000 clones, around 75% seen once; the top ten hold over 11%. This CDR3 spans 17 amino acids. Between the trimmed V and J ends, which lost 1 base and 8 bases, there was a span of 21 bases. Germline CDR1 is LGHDT and CDR2 is YNNKEL (reference sequence). This entry is derived from a study of blood T cell repertoires in COVID-19. The receptor was derived from a woman older than 75 with acute or convalescent COVID-19. The rearrangement links TRBV3-1 (or the pseudogene TRBV3-2) to TRBJ2-1; no clear D gene. Material for sequencing was peripheral blood. The CDR3 DNA reads TGTGCCAGCAGCCAAGTCGGATCGACACCGAGATGGTATGAGCAGTTCTTC. Translated: CASSQVGSTPRWYEQFF.